The present TCR beta chain was sequenced within a study of early T cells in non-severe SARS-CoV-2 infection. Study as a whole: The input, bulk RNA from unsorted whole blood, was sequenced, and chains were unpaired.

The V gene's germline CDR1 is SGHTA and CDR2 FQGNSA. The CDR3 is made up of 14 amino acids. Trimming took 5 bases from V and 0 from J, leaving 10 bases between them. Molecules of cDNA were individually given unique molecular identifiers that were attached to them. TCRdb fed the 5' RACE reads into MiXCR, producing one record per CDR3 protein. The data hold around 60,000 distinct CDR3 sequences, with 20% observed a single time. This sample comprised whole blood, obtained at baseline. The receptor comes from an adult who was a healthcare worker with PCR-confirmed SARS-CoV-2 infection or an uninfected control (not recorded which). The genes are TRBV7-2 and TRBJ1-1; D call uncertain. This CDR3 is CASSPLTLNTEAFF. The CDR3 coding sequence is TGTGCCAGCAGCCCCCTGACCCTGAACACTGAAGCTTTCTTT.